This note documents a single T cell receptor (beta chain) sequence. Its antigen is not yet known. Base qualities are not recorded, but no much larger clone differs from it by a single base. Inclusive of the bounding cysteine and phenylalanine, the CDR3 is 16 residues long. CDR3 DNA is the only sequence kept; it has 48 bases, read in frame from the first base. V and J lose 5 bases and 4 bases, and a span of 20 bases separates them. The germline V gene sets CDR1 to KGHSH and CDR2 to LQKENI. The library was prepared using the immunoSEQ multiplex PCR assay. A mixture of 60 forward primers for TCR Vbeta segments and 13 reverse primers for TCR Jbeta segments was used in the multiplex PCR. The CDR3 region of rearranged TCR beta genes was amplified from genomic DNA with a multiplex PCR assay. Amplified TCR beta libraries were sequenced as 87-base-pair reads on the Illumina HiSeq System. For the original study's pipeline: Across the 670 or so repertoires, a later analysis counted 78 million or so unique TCR beta chains, approximately 12 million of which were shared by at least two donors. A nearest-neighbor algorithm error-corrected the raw reads and collapsed the reads into unique sequences, merging closely related sequences to remove PCR and sequencing errors. V, D and J gene segments were assigned by aligning CDR3 sequences to IMGT reference sequences. For a sequence to be retained, at least a six-nucleotide match to both a V gene segment and a J gene segment was required. A rearrangement was called productive if the CDR3 had no stop codons and remained in frame with V and J, and every other rearrangement was called non-productive. Following IMGT convention, CDR3 was defined as the stretch from the second conserved V-encoded cysteine to the conserved J-encoded phenylalanine. Sequences without an unambiguous match to a single V gene segment were excluded from the earlier analysis of approximately 600 of the donors. In an earlier analysis of 587 of the donors, V segments were called functional above 56.7% productive rearrangements and were called segregating when the between-donor standard deviation exceeded 5%. To diagnose cytomegalovirus status from the catalog of TCR beta chain sequences, a statistical classification framework was built. V and J gene assignment, in a later analysis, came from comparing TCR nucleotide sequences with IMGT/GENE-DB human TR gene sequences. In a later analysis, CDR3 sequences and most-parsimonious VDJ recombination scenarios were assigned using the TCRdist pipeline. In a later analysis, each TCR beta chain was defined by its CDR3 amino acid sequence together with its V-gene family, and reads without a unique V-gene family were excluded. As a way to deal with suspected cross-contamination and a sequencing artifact, a later analysis dropped hundreds of nucleotide sequences that were highly shared and had low generation probability. In a later analysis, a clonal expansion index for each public chain was calculated from normalized within-repertoire ranks of inferred template counts. Generation probabilities in a later analysis came from a VDJ recombination model fitted to out-of-frame rearrangements, and those results were checked against IGoR. A later analysis scored TCR-TCR, TCR-HLA and TCR-CMV co-occurrence with hypergeometric tests, applying a repertoire-size bias correction to TCR pairs. False discovery rates were estimated in a later analysis by permuting HLA or CMV assignments 20 times. A later analysis grouped co-occurring TCRs with DBSCAN, adding TCRdist sequence similarity when clustering within HLA-allele-positive subsets. Repertoires with fewer than 30,000 or more than 120,000 public chains were left out of co-occurrence clustering, as were about five repertoires with anomalous nucleotide sharing. TCRdb holds this immuneACCESS table with in-frame rearrangements only. Some clones are missing; in checked studies, unresolved V genes explain under half, and the rest has no known cause. V and J calls and clone size come straight from that table; D and trimming were deduced from the DNA. The sample profile shows 130,000 to 150,000 clones; 78% of them were found once. Under 3% of the sample goes to the ten largest clones.

The cohort was made up of 666 healthy bone marrow donors. Cohort members were all nominally healthy when sampled, although unrecorded immune exposures were likely present. The donor was CMV seronegative and belonged to the group of around 400 seronegative cohort members. A peripheral blood sample was provided by each donor, and peripheral blood mononuclear cells were used for TCR beta sequencing. Genomic DNA extraction from the blood cell samples was performed with the Qiagen DNeasy Blood Extraction Kit. The sample originates from a study of cytomegalovirus exposure and HLA in healthy donors listed by TCRdb under 2017. Regarding the research as a whole: An earlier analysis of 587 of the donors reported about 260 Gb of sequence data and 117 million unique TCR beta sequences obtained from approximately 180 million T cells. A later genetic analysis took genome-wide SNP genotypes for about 55% of the 666 donors and used that subset as a discovery cohort. Every discovery cohort repertoire had been produced on one sequencing platform. The number of donors typed differed by locus, with 629-630 for A, B, C, DRB1 and DQB1, roughly 520 for DQA1, about 610 for DPA1, and 400 to 490 for DPB1. To study patterns of TCR occurrence, a later analysis re-analyzed previously published TCR beta repertoires from around 670 donors and added high-resolution HLA genotyping. On average, roughly 250,000 unique TCR beta nucleotide sequences were sequenced per donor among fewer than 500 genotyped donors of the cohort, with around 19% of those sequences being non-productive. Among the roughly 370 genotyped donors, around 81% belonged to the genetic ancestry cluster associated with self-reported Caucasian donors. Using immunosequencing, the study profiled T cell repertoires from 500 to 800 subjects and related those repertoires to cytomegalovirus serostatus. The study combined high-throughput TCR immunosequencing, statistical association of individual TCRs with disease status, and machine learning to predict cytomegalovirus infection status. An early release that covered some 640 HLA-typed donors contained 300 to 350 gigabases of sequencing data and tens of millions of unique TCR sequences. Donor age, sex, ethnicity and CMV serostatus were collected together with the repertoire data. In the later analysis, no new phenotypic data were used to find candidate immune exposures; instead, reliance was placed on TCR beta sequences and their occurrence across donors. An earlier analysis of 450 to 750 of the donors used high-throughput TCR beta sequencing to judge whether each TCR beta V gene segment behaved as functional or pseudogenic. Along with the approximately 700-subject first cohort, a separate validation cohort of over a hundred different subjects was used. Class I and class II HLA loci were covered by the typing at four-digit resolution. The study aimed to test whether signatures of past pathogen exposure could be identified by cataloging public T cell receptors. A handful of DR-DQ haplotypes were handled as single units for association and clustering because linkage in the cohort was strong. Results the study describes overall, beyond this receptor: In an earlier analysis of more than 450 of the donors, most TCR beta V segments were observed in productive rearrangements about 87% or about 30% of the time, broadly matching IMGT annotations. While some public TCRs were present in many individuals, most TCR sequences turned up only very rarely across donors. It was suggested by the authors that the approach could potentially be generalized to other disease states and immunological phenotypes. The study listed 150 to 200 TCR beta chains as associated with cytomegalovirus. A later analysis found that TCR association rates varied across HLA loci, with DRB1 alleles showing the most associated TCRs and HLA-C alleles the fewest. Presence/absence analyses assumed roughly uniform sequencing depth across donors, an assumption that may not hold. The only immune exposure information available for the cohort was CMV serostatus. In vitro tests confirmed that three of the cytomegalovirus-associated TCR beta chains recognize cytomegalovirus antigens. A cluster of highly shared sequence variants was judged likely to be a technical artifact of the sequencing pipeline. Strong co-occurrence of HLA alleles, especially DR and DQ, made assigning TCR associations to individual alleles difficult. Some IMGT-functional V segments, including TRBV6-2 and TRBV6-3, could not be told apart with the 87-base-pair reads, so those segments were excluded. Specific HLA alleles were associated with 16,951 TCR beta sequences at a false discovery rate of 0.05 in a later analysis. Because counts were too low, roughly 17 rarely observed V segments, including chromosome 9 orphons, were left out of the earlier analysis of 587 of the donors. Linkage disequilibrium might explain the correlated functional status among segregating V segments, but an unknown experimental factor could not be ruled out. The classifier was reported to diagnose cytomegalovirus status with high specificity and sensitivity in both the original and validation cohorts. A further reported finding was that TCR beta sequences accurately predicted the HLA-A and HLA-B alleles for most subjects in the first cohort. Most CMV-associated TCR beta chains appeared to be HLA-restricted in a later analysis, and the HLA associations seemed to be driven largely by CMV exposure. Compared with equally common non-associated chains, HLA-associated TCR beta chains in a later analysis were more clonally expanded and had lower generation probabilities. A later genetic analysis associated a missense DCLRE1C variant with V-gene and J-gene trimming of TCR beta chains, and an independent cohort replicated the association. According to a later analysis, parvovirus B19, influenza, CMV and Epstein-Barr virus appeared linked to several top co-occurrence clusters. In this cohort, only TCR beta chains were sequenced, and detectable features were limited by the absence of alpha or paired-chain data. Because HLA typing was missing for some donors at each locus, association tests included only the typed subset. According to a later genetic analysis, donors in an Asian-associated ancestry cluster had fewer N-insertions in productive TCRs than the roughly 700-donor mean.

The receptor's source is a female donor in good health and CMV-seronegative. The rearranged segments are TRBV18 and TRBJ2-5, and possibly TRBD1, on 6 matching bases. The specimen was PBMCs. Read as DNA, the sequence is TGTGCCAGCTCAGTCAGAATAACAGGGATGCGAGAGACCCAGTACTTC. This encodes CASSVRITGMRETQYF.